This T cell receptor beta chain is from a study of blood T cell repertoires in COVID-19. This clone was recorded once. Source study methods: Estimation of nucleated cell counts was performed using reference gene primer amplification. The data were produced by immunoSEQ multiplex PCR, yet TCRdb's version contains in-frame clones alone and is incomplete. The V and J calls and the clone size are those of that table, but D and trimming were determined from the DNA. Of around 190,000 clones listed, around 85% are singletons. This CDR3 is built from 18 residues. From germline, CDR1 is LNHDA and CDR2 SQIVND (reference sequence). V was trimmed by 4 bases and J by 0 bases, leaving 21 bases between them.

This receptor was obtained from a woman in her fifties or sixties with acute or convalescent COVID-19. Sequencing used peripheral blood. The V gene is TRBV19, the J gene TRBJ1-1; no clear D gene. CDR3 nucleotides: TGTGCCAGTAGTAGCACCTCAACCAGGAAATGGGTGAACACTGAAGCTTTCTTT. As protein: CASSSTSTRKWVNTEAFF.